The T cell receptor beta chain under discussion was sequenced for a study of cytomegalovirus exposure and HLA in healthy donors. About the research overall: A data release that came early held roughly 90 million unique TCRs from HLA-typed donors. General study results and limits: An apparent linkage of common viral pathogens to several of the most significant clusters emerged in a later analysis. Association of 16,951 TCR beta sequences with HLA alleles was found at 0.05 false discovery rate in a later analysis.

Researchers ran the PCR with 60 Vbeta and 13 Jbeta primers. Original handling: Per a later analysis, the number of unique TCR beta chains was approximately 80 million, of which roughly 11 million were shared. This table comes from immunoSEQ multiplex PCR, and its TCRdb copy is limited to in-frame clones, with some not included. D and trimming were read from the DNA, whereas the V and J calls and clone size are those reported in that table. This sample has some 210,000 clones, with around four fifths found just once. This clone appeared once. Its cognate antigen is unknown. This sequence originates from a male donor in good health and CMV-seronegative. The sample was PBMCs.

The CDR3 DNA sequence: TGTGCCAGCAGCGACAGGGTAACTGGGGCCAACGTCCTGACTTTC. It is translated as CASSDRVTGANVLTF. V is TRBV2 and J is TRBJ2-6; 7 bases are shared with TRBD1. CDR3 length: 15 amino acids. Germline-derived CDR1 and CDR2 are SNHLY and FYNNEI. Trimming removed 6 bases from V and 2 bases from J; junction bases left unmatched: 4.